This T cell receptor (beta chain) was identified in a study of siplizumab effects on memory and regulatory T cells. CDR3 length equals 12 residues. V was shortened by 3 bases and J by 6 bases, with 6 bases between the two germline ends. CDR1 is MNHNS and CDR2 is SASEGT in the germline V gene. As concerns this clone: The antigen is unknown.

Broader study findings: Many proliferating CD4+ or CD8+ clones remained unclassified. Roughly 75-96% of them could not be assigned either a naive or a memory phenotype.

Each sample had some 100,000 TCR templates assayed. The assay was immunoSEQ multiplex PCR, and TCRdb's table has in-frame clones only and misses some. The table lists some 100,000 clones, 80% to 95% of them singletons. The sequenced material came from CD8+ T cells sorted from blood. The sequence came from a human donor in good health. J is TRBJ2-1 and V is TRBV6-1; D is undetermined. The CDR3 DNA is TGTGCCAGCAGTGACCTAGGCAATGAGCAGTTCTTC. Translating it yields CASSDLGNEQFF.